This T cell receptor (beta chain) came from a study of T cell repertoires in cytomegalovirus infection (dated by TCRdb to about 2019). For the wider study: Peptide stimulations targeted recently identified HLA-C-restricted CMV epitopes, whose presentation resists viral immunomodulation, together with well-studied HLA-B-restricted epitopes. Donor HLA type was relevant to the analysis, as public TCR beta signatures indicated carriage of CMV infection together with the matching HLA type.

Reading from cysteine to phenylalanine, the CDR3 counts 14 amino acids. The entry retains the CDR3 DNA only, 42 bases that are in frame from base 1. The germline V gene sets CDR1 to MDHEN and CDR2 to SYDVKM. Trimmed from V: 3 bases; trimmed from J: 10 bases; junction bases lacking a gene match: 8. In the case of this clonotype: Its specific antigen is unknown. No quality values exist for individual bases; no much larger clone is one base distant.

The full study reports these points: In both this cohort and an independent roughly 360-donor cohort, the cumulative frequency of public TCR beta family members distinguished carriers of CMV infection plus the relevant HLA type. The ex vivo response was dominated by HLA-C-restricted CMV-specific TCR beta clonotypes, which also provided the single most frequent clonotype in two of eight donors.

Instrument used: Illumina HiSeq 1500. TCRdb redid the processing of the public reads, applying fastp at Q25 and MiXCR, and retained in-frame beta chains. Records with the same CDR3 protein are collapsed into one entry carrying the most frequent genes and DNA. This sample lists approximately 120,000 distinct CDR3 sequences; around 28% were detected once. About 81% of the sample belongs to the ten largest clones. The treatment or condition label for this specimen denotes: in vitro stimulation with specific CMV peptide epitopes to enrich CMV-specific T cells. Sequencing was performed on CD8+ T cells from cultured PBMCs, taken from culture after CMV antigen stimulation. This TCR derives from a human donor in good health (CMV status not recorded). Some clones in this sample may be carry-over from other donors' samples. The chain couples TRBV28 to TRBJ2-3; 9 middle bases align to TRBD1. The CDR3 protein is CASSLGTGGWAQYF. The DNA reads as follows: TGTGCCAGCAGTTTGGGTACAGGGGGCTGGGCGCAGTATTTT.